The entry that follows covers one T cell receptor (beta chain) sequence. Antigen unknown. Participants comprised healthy donors of bone marrow. This record belongs to a study of cytomegalovirus exposure and HLA in healthy donors. Whole-study results and caveats: In a later analysis, common viral pathogens appeared linked to several of the most significant clusters.

In germline, CDR1 is SGHTA, CDR2 FQGNSA. Trimming cost V 1 base and J 2 bases; bases outside gene matches: 8. This CDR3 is 16 amino acids long. This PCR relied on a set of 60 Vbeta primers and 13 Jbeta primers. The data were produced by immunoSEQ multiplex PCR, yet TCRdb's version contains in-frame clones alone and is incomplete. Among some 160,000 clones listed, approximately 79% were seen once. The sequence came from a male donor in good health and CMV-seronegative. This chain links TRBV7-2 with TRBJ2-7, with 7 bases identical to TRBD2. The sample taken for sequencing was PBMCs. DNA of the CDR3: TGTGCCAGCAGCTTAGGAGGAGGGACTAAAGCCTACGAGCAGTACTTC. Translated: CASSLGGGTKAYEQYF.